This is a list of T cell receptor beta chains from one sample in a study of control samples from healthy donors and cancer patients. Data came from immunoSEQ multiplex PCR; TCRdb stores just in-frame clones and leaves some out. The table lists 150,000 to 200,000 clones, 88% of them singletons. Material for sequencing was blood. The receptors originated from a woman in her thirties in good health. Both conserved end residues are part of each CDR3. The D gene is left open where the match is weak. A clone size is listed for some rows: how often the clone was seen (once, few, many), or a class if it is expanded.

- | TRBJ2-3 | TRBV5-6 | few | TGTGCCAGCAGCTTGGCCGTCGGAACCCGCACATATACGCAGTATTTT | CASSLAVGTRTYTQYF
- | TRBJ2-7 | TRBV10-3 | - | TGTGCCATCAGTGAGTCGGTGTTGGGTTCCGACGAGCAGTACTTC | CAISESVLGSDEQYF
TRBD2 | TRBJ2-7 | TRBV3-1/TRBV3-2 | - | TGTGCCAGCAGTCTTTCGACTAGCGGGTTCTACGAGCAGTACTTC | CASSLSTSGFYEQYF
TRBD1 | TRBJ1-1 | TRBV12-3/TRBV12-4 | once | TGTGCCAGCAGTCGCCAGGGGGCGAAAGCTTTCTTT | CASSRQGAKAFF
- | TRBJ1-2 | TRBV6-5 | few | TGTGCCAGCACCCCCAGCCCGAACTATGGCTACACCTTC | CASTPSPNYGYTF
- | TRBJ1-3 | TRBV3-1/TRBV3-2 | - | TGTGCCAGCAGCCAAGTTCGAGGGATTGGAAACACCATATATTTT | CASSQVRGIGNTIYF
- | TRBJ2-6 | TRBV5-5 | - | TGTGCCAGCAGCTTGGGGGGTACTGGGGCCAACGTCCTGACTTTC | CASSLGGTGANVLTF
- | TRBJ2-1 | TRBV27 | - | TGTGCCAGCAGTTTTCTTCCTCCCGGCAGCTGGATTGTGAATGAGCAGTTCTTC | CASSFLPPGSWIVNEQFF
TRBD1 | TRBJ2-2 | TRBV3-1/TRBV3-2 | - | TGTGCCAGCAGCCCCCGACAGGGGACCGGGGAGCTGTTTTTT | CASSPRQGTGELFF
TRBD1 | TRBJ2-5 | TRBV5-6 | - | TGTGCCAGCAGCTCCATCTTGACAGGGGGCAGAGAGACCCAGTACTTC | CASSSILTGGRETQYF
TRBD2 | TRBJ2-5 | TRBV2 | - | TGTGCCAGCAGTGGTCTAGCGGGGGGGAAGGGGACCCAGTACTTC | CASSGLAGGKGTQYF
TRBD2 | TRBJ2-7 | TRBV9 | - | TGTGCCAGCAGCGTGGGAAGCGGGATCTACGAGCAGTACTTC | CASSVGSGIYEQYF